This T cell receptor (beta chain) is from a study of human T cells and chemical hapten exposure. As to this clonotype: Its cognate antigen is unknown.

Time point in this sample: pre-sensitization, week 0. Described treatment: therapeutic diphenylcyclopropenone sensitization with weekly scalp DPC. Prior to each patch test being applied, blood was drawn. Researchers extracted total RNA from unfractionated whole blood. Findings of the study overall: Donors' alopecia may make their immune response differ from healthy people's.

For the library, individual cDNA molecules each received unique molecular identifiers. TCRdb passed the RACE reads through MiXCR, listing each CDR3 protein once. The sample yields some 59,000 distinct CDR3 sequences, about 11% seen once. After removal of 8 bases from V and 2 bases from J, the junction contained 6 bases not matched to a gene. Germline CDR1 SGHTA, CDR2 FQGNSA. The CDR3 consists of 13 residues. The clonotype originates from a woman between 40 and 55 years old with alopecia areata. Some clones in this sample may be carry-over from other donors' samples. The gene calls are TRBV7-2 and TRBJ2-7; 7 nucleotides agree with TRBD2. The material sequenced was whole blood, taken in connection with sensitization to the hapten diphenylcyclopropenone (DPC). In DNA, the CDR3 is TGTGCCAGCGGACCTAGCGGCCCCTACGAGCAGTACTTC. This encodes CASGPSGPYEQYF.